This record covers a single T cell receptor (beta chain). The sample is drawn from a study of blood T cell repertoires in COVID-19. Background on the study: From the United States, Italy and Spain came samples of acute and convalescent COVID-19.

Sequencing was performed with immunoSEQ multiplex PCR; in TCRdb, only in-frame clones are kept and a portion is missing. The repertoire consists of 230,000 or so clones, with approximately 81% occurring once and the leading ten covering 6.6%. This CDR3 spans 13 amino acids. Trimming left V 6 bases short and J 0 bases short, with 8 bases between. Germline assignment: CDR1 LNHDA and CDR2 SQIVND (reference sequence). This sequence joins TRBV19 and TRBJ1-1; D unclear. Material: PBMCs or T cells enriched from blood (not recorded which). The sequence came from a woman aged 45-65 years who had been exposed to COVID-19. CDR3 bases: TGTGCCAGTAGCCCGTTAGTGAACACTGAAGCTTTCTTT. Its protein product is CASSPLVNTEAFF.